This entry features one TCR beta chain sequence. Its antigen is still unknown. Germline V gene lookup returns CDR1 MNHEY and CDR2 SMNVEV (reference sequence). The CDR3 contains 16 residues. The V and J ends lost 4 bases and 6 bases respectively, with 22 bases between them. Libraries were prepared by immunoSEQ multiplex PCR; TCRdb keeps only in-frame clonotypes and omits some of them. The sample has 84,000 or so clones; around 83% are singletons. The sample comes from a study of graft-versus-host responses after intestinal transplantation. Study as a whole: Those transplanted obtained multivisceral, liver-intestinal, or isolated intestinal grafts. Anti-thymocyte globulin induction, then tacrolimus and steroids for two to four years, went to all recipients. Regarding the study as a whole: High graft-versus-host to host-versus-graft T cell clonal ratios marked allografts of patients with graft-donor macrochimerism.

This material consisted of unstimulated CD4+ T cells sorted from spleen or lymph node cells, taken before intestinal transplant. The V and J genes are TRBV27 and TRBJ2-7, with D perhaps matching TRBD1 (6 bases). The clonotype was recovered from a human donor who received an intestinal transplant. The CDR3 region has the DNA TGTGCCAGCAGTTCGACACACCCGGGACATAAAGGCGAGCAGTACTTC. Its protein is CASSSTHPGHKGEQYF.